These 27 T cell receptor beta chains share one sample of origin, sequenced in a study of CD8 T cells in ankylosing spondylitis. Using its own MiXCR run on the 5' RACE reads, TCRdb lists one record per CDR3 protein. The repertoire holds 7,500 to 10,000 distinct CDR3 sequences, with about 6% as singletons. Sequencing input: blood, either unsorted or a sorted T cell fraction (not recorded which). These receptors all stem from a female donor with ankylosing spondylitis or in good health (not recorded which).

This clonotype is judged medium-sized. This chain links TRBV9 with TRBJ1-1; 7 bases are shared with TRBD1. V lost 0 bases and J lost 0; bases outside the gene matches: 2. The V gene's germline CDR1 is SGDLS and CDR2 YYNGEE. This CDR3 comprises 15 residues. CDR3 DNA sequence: TGTGCCAGCAGCGTAGAGACAGGGATGAACACTGAAGCTTTCTTT. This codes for CASSVETGMNTEAFF. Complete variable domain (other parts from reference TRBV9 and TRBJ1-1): DSGVTQTPKHLITATGQRVTLRCSPRSGDLSVYWYQQSLDQGLQFLIQYYNGEERAKGNILERFSAQQFPDLHSELNLSSLELGDSALYFCASSVETGMNTEAFFGQGTRLTVV.

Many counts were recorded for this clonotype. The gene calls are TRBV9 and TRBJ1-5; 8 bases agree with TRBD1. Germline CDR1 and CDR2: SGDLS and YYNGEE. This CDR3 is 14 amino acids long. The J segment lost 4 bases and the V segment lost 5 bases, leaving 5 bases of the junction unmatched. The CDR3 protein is CASSPQGDNQPQHF. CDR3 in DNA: TGTGCCAGCAGTCCACAGGGGGATAATCAGCCCCAGCATTTT.

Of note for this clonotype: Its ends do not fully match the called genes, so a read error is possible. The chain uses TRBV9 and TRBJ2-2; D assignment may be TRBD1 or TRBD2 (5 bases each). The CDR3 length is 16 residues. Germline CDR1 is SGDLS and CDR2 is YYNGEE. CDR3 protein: CASTHEGRMNIGELFF. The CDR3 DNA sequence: TGTGCCAGCACCCATGAGGGACGGATGAACATCGGGGAGCTGTTTTTT.

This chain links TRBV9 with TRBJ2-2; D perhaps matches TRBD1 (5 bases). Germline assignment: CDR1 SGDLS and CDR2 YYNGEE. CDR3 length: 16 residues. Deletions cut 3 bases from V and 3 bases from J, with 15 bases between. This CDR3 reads CASSGPGRQDTGELFF. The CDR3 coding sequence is TGTGCCAGCAGCGGCCCAGGGCGGCAGGACACCGGGGAGCTGTTTTTT.

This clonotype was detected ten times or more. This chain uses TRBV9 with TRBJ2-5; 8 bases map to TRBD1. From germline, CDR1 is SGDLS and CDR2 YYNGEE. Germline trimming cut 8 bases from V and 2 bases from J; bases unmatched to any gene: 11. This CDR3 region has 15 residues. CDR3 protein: CASTQGAGPQETQYF. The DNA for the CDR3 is TGTGCCAGTACCCAGGGGGCTGGTCCTCAAGAGACCCAGTACTTC.

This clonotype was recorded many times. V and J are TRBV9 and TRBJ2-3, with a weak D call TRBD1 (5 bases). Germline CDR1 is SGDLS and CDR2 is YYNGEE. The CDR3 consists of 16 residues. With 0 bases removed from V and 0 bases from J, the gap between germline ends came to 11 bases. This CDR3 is CASSVGGYPSTDTQYF. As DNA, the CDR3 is TGTGCCAGCAGCGTAGGGGGCTACCCTAGCACAGATACGCAGTATTTT.

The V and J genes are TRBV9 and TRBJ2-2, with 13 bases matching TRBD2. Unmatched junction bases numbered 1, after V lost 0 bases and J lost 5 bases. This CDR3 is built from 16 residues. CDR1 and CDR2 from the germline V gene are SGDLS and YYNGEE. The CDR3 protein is CASSVGLAGGTGELFF. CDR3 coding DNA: TGTGCCAGCAGCGTAGGACTAGCGGGAGGTACCGGGGAGCTGTTTTTT.

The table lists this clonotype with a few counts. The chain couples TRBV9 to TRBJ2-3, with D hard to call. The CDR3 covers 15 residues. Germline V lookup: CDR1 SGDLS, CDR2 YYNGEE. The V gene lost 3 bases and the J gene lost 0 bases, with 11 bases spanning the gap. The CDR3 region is CASSAQGFSTDTQYF. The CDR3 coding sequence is TGTGCCAGCAGCGCTCAAGGTTTTAGCACAGATACGCAGTATTTT.

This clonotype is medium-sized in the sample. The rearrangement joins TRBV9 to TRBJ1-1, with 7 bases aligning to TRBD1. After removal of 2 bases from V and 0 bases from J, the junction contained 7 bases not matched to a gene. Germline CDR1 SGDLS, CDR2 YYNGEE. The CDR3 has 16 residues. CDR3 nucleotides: TGTGCCAGCAGCGTCGGAGGGGGCAACCTGAACACTGAAGCTTTCTTT. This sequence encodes CASSVGGGNLNTEAFF.

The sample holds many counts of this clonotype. CDR3 region: CASSVEGSGGYNEQFF. The CDR3 coding sequence is TGTGCCAGCAGCGTAGAAGGTAGCGGGGGGTACAATGAGCAGTTCTTC. The chain couples TRBV9 to TRBJ2-1, with TRBD2 matching 10 bases. The CDR3 contains 16 residues. Germline V gene sequence: CDR1 SGDLS, CDR2 YYNGEE. V was pared by 0 bases and J by 4 bases, with 4 bases of the junction left unmatched.

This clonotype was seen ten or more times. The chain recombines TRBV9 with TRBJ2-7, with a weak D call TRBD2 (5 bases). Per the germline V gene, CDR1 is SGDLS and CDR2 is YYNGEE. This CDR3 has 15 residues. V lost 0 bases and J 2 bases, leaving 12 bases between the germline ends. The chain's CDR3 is CASSVDVTGTYEQYF. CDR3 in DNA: TGTGCCAGCAGCGTAGACGTGACGGGGACCTACGAGCAGTACTTC.

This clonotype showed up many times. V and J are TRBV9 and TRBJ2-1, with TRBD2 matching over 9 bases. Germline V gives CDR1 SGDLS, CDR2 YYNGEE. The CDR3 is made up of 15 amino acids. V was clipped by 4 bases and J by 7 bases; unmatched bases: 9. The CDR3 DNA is TGTGCCAGCAGCCTGACTAGCGGCTCCTTTAATGAGCAGTTCTTC. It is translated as CASSLTSGSFNEQFF. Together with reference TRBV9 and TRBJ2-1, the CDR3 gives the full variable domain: DSGVTQTPKHLITATGQRVTLRCSPRSGDLSVYWYQQSLDQGLQFLIQYYNGEERAKGNILERFSAQQFPDLHSELNLSSLELGDSALYFCASSLTSGSFNEQFFGPGTRLTVL.

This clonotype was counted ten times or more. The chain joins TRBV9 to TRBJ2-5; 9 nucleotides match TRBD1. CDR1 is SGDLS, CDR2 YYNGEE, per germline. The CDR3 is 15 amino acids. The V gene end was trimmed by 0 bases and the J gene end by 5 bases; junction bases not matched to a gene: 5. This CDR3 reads CASSVAGTGFETQYF. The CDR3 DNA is TGTGCCAGCAGCGTAGCTGGGACAGGGTTTGAGACCCAGTACTTC.

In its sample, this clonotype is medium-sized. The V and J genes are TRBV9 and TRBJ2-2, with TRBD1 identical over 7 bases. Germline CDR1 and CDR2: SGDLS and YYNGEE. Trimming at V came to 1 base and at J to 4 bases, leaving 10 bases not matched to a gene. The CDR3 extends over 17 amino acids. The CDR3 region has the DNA TGTGCCAGCAGCGTACCACAGACAGGGACCGGCACCGGGGAGCTGTTTTTT. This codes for CASSVPQTGTGTGELFF.

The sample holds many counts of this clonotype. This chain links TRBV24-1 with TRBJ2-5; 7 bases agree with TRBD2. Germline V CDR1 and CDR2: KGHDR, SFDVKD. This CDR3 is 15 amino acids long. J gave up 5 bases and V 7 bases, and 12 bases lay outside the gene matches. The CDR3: CATSAWRGSRETQYF. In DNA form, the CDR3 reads TGTGCCACCAGCGCTTGGCGGGGGTCGAGGGAGACCCAGTACTTC.

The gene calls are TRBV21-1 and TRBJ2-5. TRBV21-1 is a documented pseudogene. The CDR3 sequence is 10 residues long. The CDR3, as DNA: TGTGCCAGCAGCAAAGAGACCCAGTACTTC. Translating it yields CASSKETQYF.

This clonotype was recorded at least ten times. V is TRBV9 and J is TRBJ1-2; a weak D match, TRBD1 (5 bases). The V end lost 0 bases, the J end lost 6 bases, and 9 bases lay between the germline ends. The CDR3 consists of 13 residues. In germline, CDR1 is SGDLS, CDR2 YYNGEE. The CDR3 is CASSVGDADGYTF. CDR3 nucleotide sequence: TGTGCCAGCAGCGTAGGGGACGCGGATGGCTACACCTTC.

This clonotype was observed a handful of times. CDR3 in DNA: TGTGCCAGCAGCGGCGACAGGGTAGAGACCCAGTACTTC. It yields the protein CASSGDRVETQYF. The V gene is TRBV9, the J gene TRBJ2-5; the match to TRBD1 covers 7 bases. Germline V gives CDR1 SGDLS, CDR2 YYNGEE. The V segment lost 3 bases and the J segment 4 bases; nucleotides outside the gene matches: 3. CDR3 length: 13 residues.

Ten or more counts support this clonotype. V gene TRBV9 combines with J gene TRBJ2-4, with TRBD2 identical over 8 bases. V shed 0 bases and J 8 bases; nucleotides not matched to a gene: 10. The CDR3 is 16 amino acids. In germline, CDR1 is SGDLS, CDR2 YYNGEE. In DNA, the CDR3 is TGTGCCAGCAGCGTAGGGGGTAGCGGGACTTCGGACATTCAGTACTTC. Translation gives CASSVGGSGTSDIQYF. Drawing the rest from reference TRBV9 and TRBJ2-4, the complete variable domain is DSGVTQTPKHLITATGQRVTLRCSPRSGDLSVYWYQQSLDQGLQFLIQYYNGEERAKGNILERFSAQQFPDLHSELNLSSLELGDSALYFCASSVGGSGTSDIQYFGAGTRLSVL.

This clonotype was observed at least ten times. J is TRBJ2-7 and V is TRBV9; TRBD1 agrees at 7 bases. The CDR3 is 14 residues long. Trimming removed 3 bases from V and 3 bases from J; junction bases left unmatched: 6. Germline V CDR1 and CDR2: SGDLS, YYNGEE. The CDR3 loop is CASSASGTDYEQYF. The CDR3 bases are TGTGCCAGCAGCGCCTCCGGGACAGACTACGAGCAGTACTTC.

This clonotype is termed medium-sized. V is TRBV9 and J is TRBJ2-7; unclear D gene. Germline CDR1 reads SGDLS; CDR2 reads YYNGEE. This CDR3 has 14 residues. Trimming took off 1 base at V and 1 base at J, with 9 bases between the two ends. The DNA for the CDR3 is TGTGCCAGCAGCGTATCCTCGGTATCCTACGAGCAGTACTTC. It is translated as CASSVSSVSYEQYF.

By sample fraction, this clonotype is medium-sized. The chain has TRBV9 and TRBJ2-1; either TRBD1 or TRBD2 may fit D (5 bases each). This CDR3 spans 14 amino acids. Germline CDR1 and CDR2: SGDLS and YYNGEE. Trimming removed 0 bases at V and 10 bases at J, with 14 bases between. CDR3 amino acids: CASSVDGDDVEQFF. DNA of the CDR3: TGTGCCAGCAGCGTAGACGGGGACGACGTCGAGCAGTTCTTC. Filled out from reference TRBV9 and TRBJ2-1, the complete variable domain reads DSGVTQTPKHLITATGQRVTLRCSPRSGDLSVYWYQQSLDQGLQFLIQYYNGEERAKGNILERFSAQQFPDLHSELNLSSLELGDSALYFCASSVDGDDVEQFFGPGTRLTVL.

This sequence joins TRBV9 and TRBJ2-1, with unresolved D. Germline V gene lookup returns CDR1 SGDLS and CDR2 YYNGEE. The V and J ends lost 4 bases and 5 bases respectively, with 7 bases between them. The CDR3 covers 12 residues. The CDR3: CASSRRDNEQFF. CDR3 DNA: TGTGCCAGCAGCCGTAGGGACAATGAGCAGTTCTTC.

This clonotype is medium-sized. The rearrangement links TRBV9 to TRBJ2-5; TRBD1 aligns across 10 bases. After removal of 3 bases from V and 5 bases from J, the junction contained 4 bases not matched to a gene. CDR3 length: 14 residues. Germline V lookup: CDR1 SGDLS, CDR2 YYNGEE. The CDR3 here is CASSDQTGGETQYF. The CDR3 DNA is TGTGCCAGCAGCGACCAGACAGGGGGCGAGACCCAGTACTTC. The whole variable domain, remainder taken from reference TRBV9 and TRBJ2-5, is DSGVTQTPKHLITATGQRVTLRCSPRSGDLSVYWYQQSLDQGLQFLIQYYNGEERAKGNILERFSAQQFPDLHSELNLSSLELGDSALYFCASSDQTGGETQYFGPGTRLLVL.

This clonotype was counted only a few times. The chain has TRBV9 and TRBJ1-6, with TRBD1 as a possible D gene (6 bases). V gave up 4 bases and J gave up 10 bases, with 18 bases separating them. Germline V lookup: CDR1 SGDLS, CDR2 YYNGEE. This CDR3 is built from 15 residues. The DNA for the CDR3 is TGTGCCAGCAGCTCCTCACAGGGACTGCTGTCACCCCTCCACTTT. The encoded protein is CASSSSQGLLSPLHF.

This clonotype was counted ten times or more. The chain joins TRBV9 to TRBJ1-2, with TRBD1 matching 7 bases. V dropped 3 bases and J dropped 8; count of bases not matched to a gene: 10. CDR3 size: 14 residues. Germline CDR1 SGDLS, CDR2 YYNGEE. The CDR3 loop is CASSARDRKEGYTF. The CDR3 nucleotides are TGTGCCAGCAGCGCCAGGGACAGAAAGGAGGGCTACACCTTC. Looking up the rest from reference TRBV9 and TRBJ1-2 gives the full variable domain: DSGVTQTPKHLITATGQRVTLRCSPRSGDLSVYWYQQSLDQGLQFLIQYYNGEERAKGNILERFSAQQFPDLHSELNLSSLELGDSALYFCASSARDRKEGYTFGSGTRLTVV.

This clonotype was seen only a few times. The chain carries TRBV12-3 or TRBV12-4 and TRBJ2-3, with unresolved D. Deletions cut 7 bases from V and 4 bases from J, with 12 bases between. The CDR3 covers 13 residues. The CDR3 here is CASIPGESDTQYF. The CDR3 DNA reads TGTGCCAGCATACCAGGAGAGTCAGATACGCAGTATTTT.